This TCR beta chain was recovered during a study of blood T cell repertoires in COVID-19. At the level of the study: Nucleic acid was either cDNA or gDNA, and it came from T cells, B-cell-depleted T cells, or PBMCs.

Some clones are missing from TCRdb's copy, which holds only in-frame ones; the method was immunoSEQ multiplex PCR. The data show a few hundred thousand clones, around four fifths seen once. The CDR3 spans 14 residues. Trimming left V 3 bases short and J 3 bases short, with 8 bases between. CDR1 is SGHVS, CDR2 FNYEAQ, per germline. The sequence was obtained from a woman aged 60-75 years who had recovered from COVID-19. The chain is built from TRBV7-6 and TRBJ1-4, with D perhaps TRBD1 (5 bases). Input material: peripheral blood. The CDR3 region has the DNA TGTGCCAGCAGCTTCGGGGGAGCTAATGAAAAACTGTTTTTT. Its translation: CASSFGGANEKLFF.